This T cell receptor beta chain derives from a study of T cell repertoires in cytomegalovirus infection. Study-wide background: Based on public TCR beta signatures, there were indications of CMV infection and of a matching HLA type.

Worth noting for this clonotype: Its antigen is as yet unknown.

TCRdb re-called the reads with MiXCR, one entry per CDR3 protein. The data hold hundreds of thousands of distinct CDR3 sequences, with 35% observed a single time. The CDR3 is 15 residues long. The germline V and J ends were trimmed by 5 bases and 2 bases, with 15 bases remaining between them. In germline, CDR1 is SGHVS, CDR2 FQNEAQ. Study-wide results and limits: There were HLA-C-restricted CMV-specific TCR beta clonotypes dominating the ex vivo response. Summed frequency of public TCR beta families distinguished CMV carriers with the relevant HLA.

This TCR came from a human donor in good health (CMV status not recorded). Some clones in this sample may be carry-over from other donors' samples. The chain employs TRBV7-8 and TRBJ1-2, with D unclear. Sequenced material: PBMCs. The CDR3 coding sequence is TGTGCCAGCAGCCTAGACAAGAGCTTAAACTATGGCTACACCTTC. This translates into CASSLDKSLNYGYTF.